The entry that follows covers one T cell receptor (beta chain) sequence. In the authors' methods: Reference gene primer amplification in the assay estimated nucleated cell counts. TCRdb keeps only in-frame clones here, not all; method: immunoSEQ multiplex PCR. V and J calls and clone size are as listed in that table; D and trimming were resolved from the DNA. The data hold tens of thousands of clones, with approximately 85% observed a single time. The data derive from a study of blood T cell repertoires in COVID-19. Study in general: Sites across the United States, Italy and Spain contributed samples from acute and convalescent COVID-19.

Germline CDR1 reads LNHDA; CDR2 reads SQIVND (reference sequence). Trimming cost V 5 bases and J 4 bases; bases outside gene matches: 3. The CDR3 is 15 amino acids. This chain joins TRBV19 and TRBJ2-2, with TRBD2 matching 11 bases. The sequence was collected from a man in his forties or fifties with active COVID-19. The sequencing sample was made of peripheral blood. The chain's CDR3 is CASSSLAGGTGELFF. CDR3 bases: TGTGCCAGTAGTTCCCTAGCGGGGGGCACCGGGGAGCTGTTTTTT.